This paragraph reports one T cell receptor beta chain. In the original processing: The authors estimated nucleated cell counts from reference gene primer amplification. TCRdb keeps only in-frame clones here, not all; method: immunoSEQ multiplex PCR. D and trimming come from the DNA, and the V and J calls and clone size come from that table. The sample has 150,000 to 200,000 clones, roughly 80% seen once; the top ten hold less than 4%. Residents of around 24 US areas, aged roughly 18 to 89 years, made up the participants. Cohort allocation depended upon clinical history that participants reported. Each recovered donor of Cohort 3 presented with two negative PCRs, clearance, or symptom resolution. This entry belongs to a study of blood T cell repertoires in COVID-19. Trimming stripped 10 bases from V and 0 bases from J, with 11 bases between. The CDR3 contains 13 residues. Germline-derived CDR1 and CDR2 are MGHDK and SYGVNS.

The origin of this receptor is a woman in her sixties or seventies who had recovered from COVID-19. Sequencing input: PBMCs or T cells enriched from blood (not recorded which). The chain joins TRBV25-1 to TRBJ2-3, with TRBD1 as a possible D gene (5 bases). CDR3 protein: CATAAGSTDTQYF. The CDR3 DNA sequence: TGTGCCACGGCAGCAGGGAGCACAGATACGCAGTATTTT.